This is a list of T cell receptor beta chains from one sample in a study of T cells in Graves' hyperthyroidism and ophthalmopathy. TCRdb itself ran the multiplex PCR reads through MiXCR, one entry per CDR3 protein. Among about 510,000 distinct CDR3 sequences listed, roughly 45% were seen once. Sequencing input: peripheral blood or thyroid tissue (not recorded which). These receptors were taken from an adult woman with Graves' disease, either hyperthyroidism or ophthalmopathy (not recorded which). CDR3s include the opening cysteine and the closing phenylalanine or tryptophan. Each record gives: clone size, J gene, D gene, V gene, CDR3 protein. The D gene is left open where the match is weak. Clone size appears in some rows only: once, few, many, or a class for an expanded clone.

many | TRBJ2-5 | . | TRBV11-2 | CASSLAHQETQYF
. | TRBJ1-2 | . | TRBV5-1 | CASMPSTNYGYTF
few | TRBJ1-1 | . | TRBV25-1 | CASSEGGRATEAFF
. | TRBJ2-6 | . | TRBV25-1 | CARLGSGANVLTF
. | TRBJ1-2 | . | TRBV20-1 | CSAYTRDKENYGYTF
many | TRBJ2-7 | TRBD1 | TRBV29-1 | CSVGQGERGQYF
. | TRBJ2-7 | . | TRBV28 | CASSPPGVYEQYF
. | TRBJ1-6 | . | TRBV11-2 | CASRPGVRNNNSPLHF
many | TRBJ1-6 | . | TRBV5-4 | CASSPTQGGMNSPLHF
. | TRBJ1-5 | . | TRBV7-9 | CASSITSGGQPQHF
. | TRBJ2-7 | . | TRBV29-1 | CSVGISGFNSYYEQYF
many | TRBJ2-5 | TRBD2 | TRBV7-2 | CASSTSGTPGGDQYF
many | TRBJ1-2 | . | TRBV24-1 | CATSDPGVDEYGYTF
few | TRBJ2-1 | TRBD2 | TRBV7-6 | CASSSRYRSGSYNEQFF
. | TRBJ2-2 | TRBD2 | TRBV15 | CATSRDRGLANTGELFF
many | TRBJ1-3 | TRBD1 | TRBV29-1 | CSVDPTGAGNTIYF
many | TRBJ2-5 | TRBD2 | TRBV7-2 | CASSFSGVTGETQYF
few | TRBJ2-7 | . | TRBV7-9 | CASSLTSNGQYF
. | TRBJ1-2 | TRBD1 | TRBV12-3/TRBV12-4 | CASSIRQGGYTF
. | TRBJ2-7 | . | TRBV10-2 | CASSESLGQTYEQYF
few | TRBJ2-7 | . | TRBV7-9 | CASRPDSYEQYF
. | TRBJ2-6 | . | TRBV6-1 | CASSVRQGSGANVLTF
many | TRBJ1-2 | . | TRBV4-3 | CASSQDLNTNYGYTF
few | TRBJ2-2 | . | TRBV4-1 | CASSQDLGGELFF
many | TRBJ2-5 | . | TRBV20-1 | CSASDSTQETQYF
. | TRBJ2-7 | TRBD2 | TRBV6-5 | CASSRAGGRVGEQYF
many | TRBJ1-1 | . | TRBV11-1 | CASSLDTPGTEAFF
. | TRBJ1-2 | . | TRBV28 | CASSGWDYGYTF
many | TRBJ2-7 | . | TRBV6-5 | CASSYERGGEQYF
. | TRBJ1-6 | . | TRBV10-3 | CAISEDGQGPTSSYNSPLHF
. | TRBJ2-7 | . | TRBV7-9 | CASDRGNYEQYF
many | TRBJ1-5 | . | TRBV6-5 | CASSYSTMQPQHF
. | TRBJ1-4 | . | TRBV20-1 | CSARGLGNEKLFF
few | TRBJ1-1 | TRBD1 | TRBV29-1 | CSVRNRGTNTEAFF
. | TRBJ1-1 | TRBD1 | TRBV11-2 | CASRRTGRARTEAFF
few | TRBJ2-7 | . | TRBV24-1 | CATSDERGNGGQYF
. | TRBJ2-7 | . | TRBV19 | CASSIASSGKTYEQYF
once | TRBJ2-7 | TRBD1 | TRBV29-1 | CASRSGTGYYEQYF
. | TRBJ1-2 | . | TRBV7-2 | CASSAQAVVGPNYGYTF
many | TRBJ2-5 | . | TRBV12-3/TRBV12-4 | CASSFKANQETQYF
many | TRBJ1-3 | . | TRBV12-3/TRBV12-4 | CASSPTGEGFGNTIYF
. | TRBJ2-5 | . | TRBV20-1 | CSARASGGVETQYF
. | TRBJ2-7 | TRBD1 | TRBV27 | CASSWGQGSYEQYF
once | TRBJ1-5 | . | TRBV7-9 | CASSWLAGAAYEHF
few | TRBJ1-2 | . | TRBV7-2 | CASSITSDANYGYTF
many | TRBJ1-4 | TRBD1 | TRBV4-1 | CASRQGVSTNEKLFF
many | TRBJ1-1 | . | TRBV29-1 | CSVAQGRNTEAFF